A single sample gave rise to the 32 T cell receptor beta chains below, sequenced in a study of control samples from healthy donors and cancer patients. Some clones are missing from TCRdb's copy, which holds only in-frame ones; the method was immunoSEQ multiplex PCR. The table has some 78,000 clones, 70% to 90% seen once. Sequencing used blood. All receptors derive from a woman aged 55-69 years in good health.

This sequence joins TRBV5-6 and TRBJ1-1; D uncertain. The V gene's germline CDR1 is SGHDT and CDR2 YYEEEE. With 0 bases removed from V and 7 bases from J, the gap between germline ends came to 4 bases. CDR3 length: 11 residues. As DNA, the CDR3 is TGTGCCAGCAGCTTGGAAGGTGAAGCTTTCTTT. Translation: CASSLEGEAFF.

The rearrangement joins TRBV6-5 to TRBJ1-6, with D possibly TRBD1 on 5 matching bases. V was clipped by 6 bases and J by 7 bases, with 16 bases between them. This CDR3 is built from 15 residues. Per germline, CDR1 MNHEY and CDR2 SVGAGI. The CDR3 DNA sequence: TGTGCCAGCAGCTACCGGCGGGGCGCAAATTCACCCCTCCACTTT. It specifies CASSYRRGANSPLHF.

J is TRBJ1-1 and V is TRBV28; 8 nucleotides line up with TRBD1. V dropped 0 bases and J dropped 5; count of bases not matched to a gene: 5. CDR3 length: 15 residues. Germline assignment: CDR1 MDHEN and CDR2 SYDVKM. The CDR3 DNA sequence: TGTGCCAGCAGTTTATGGGCAGGGGGCAGGACTGAAGCTTTCTTT. It codes for CASSLWAGGRTEAFF.

The chain combines TRBV7-8 with TRBJ1-1; D gene ambiguous. The CDR3 has 13 amino acids. The germline V and J ends were trimmed by 7 bases and 1 base, with 10 bases remaining between them. Germline values: CDR1 SGHVS, CDR2 FQNEAQ. The CDR3 sequence is CASTPTTNTEAFF. The CDR3, as DNA: TGTGCCAGCACCCCGACTACGAACACTGAAGCTTTCTTT.

The sample holds a few counts of this clone. The V gene is TRBV6-2 or TRBV6-3, the J gene TRBJ2-7, with 7 bases identical to TRBD2. The CDR3 runs to 15 residues. Germline CDR1 and CDR2: MNHEY and SVGEGT. V dropped 5 bases and J dropped 0; count of bases not matched to a gene: 7. This chain's CDR3 is CASSDGAGPSYEQYF. DNA for the CDR3: TGTGCCAGCAGTGACGGAGCGGGGCCCTCCTACGAGCAGTACTTC.

V gene TRBV6-2 or TRBV6-3 combines with J gene TRBJ2-2, with D tentatively TRBD2 (6 bases). The length of the CDR3 is 14 residues. Germline values: CDR1 MNHEY, CDR2 SVGEGT. V was shortened by 7 bases and J by 1 base, with 10 bases between the two germline ends. The CDR3 DNA follows: TGTGCCAGCAACCCTAGCGTGAACACCGGGGAGCTGTTTTTT. Translating gives CASNPSVNTGELFF.

This chain joins TRBV3-1 (or the pseudogene TRBV3-2) and TRBJ1-2, with D possibly matching TRBD1 (5 bases). V shed 1 base and J shed 6 bases, with 12 bases lying between them. The length of the CDR3 is 14 residues. Germline CDR1 and CDR2: LGHDT and YNNKEL (reference sequence). CDR3 bases: TGTGCCAGCAGCCAAGCAGGGATCTATAATGGCTACACCTTC. Protein: CASSQAGIYNGYTF.

In this sample, this clone turned up once. An end of the junction differs from the germline gene, which may be a read error. This chain connects TRBV6-5 to TRBJ1-2; possible D gene TRBD1, 5 bases. CDR1 is MNHEY, CDR2 SVGAGI, per germline. The CDR3 has 15 residues. CDR3 in DNA: TGTGCCGGCAGTTTCTGGACCACGGAGGGGAAAGGCTACACCTTC. Translated: CAGSFWTTEGKGYTF.

The rearrangement uses TRBV2 and TRBJ1-5; no firm D call. The CDR3 extends over 14 amino acids. Trimming pared 7 bases from V and 3 bases from J, leaving 13 bases between. Per the germline V gene, CDR1 is SNHLY and CDR2 is FYNNEI. The CDR3 is CASNPGLVNQPQHF. In DNA, the CDR3 is TGTGCCAGCAACCCGGGCTTGGTCAATCAGCCCCAGCATTTT.

The chain links TRBV19 to TRBJ1-5, with TRBD1 matching over 9 bases. Germline V gives CDR1 LNHDA, CDR2 SQIVND (reference sequence). Germline trimming cut 9 bases from V and 4 bases from J; bases unmatched to any gene: 10. The CDR3 is 15 residues long. CDR3 sequence reads: CASRPGQGGNQPQHF. The CDR3 DNA sequence: TGTGCCAGCAGACCGGGACAGGGTGGGAATCAGCCCCAGCATTTT. The full variable domain, with the rest looked up from reference TRBV19 and TRBJ1-5, is DGGITQSPKYLFRKEGQNVTLSCEQNLNHDAMYWYRQDPGQGLRLIYYSQIVNDFQKGDIAEGYSVSREKKESFPLTVTSAQKNPTAFYLCASRPGQGGNQPQHFGDGTRLSIL.

The V gene is TRBV5-1, the J gene TRBJ1-5; TRBD1 matches at 9 bases. The germline V gene encodes CDR1 SGHRS and CDR2 YFSETQ. J lost 4 bases, V lost 0 bases, and 2 bases had no gene match. The CDR3 covers 15 residues. Here the CDR3 reads CASSLGDRENQPQHF. The CDR3 DNA reads as TGCGCCAGCAGCTTGGGGGACAGGGAAAATCAGCCCCAGCATTTT.

This chain connects TRBV9 to TRBJ2-5, with unresolved D. Germline V gene data show CDR1 as SGDLS and CDR2 as YYNGEE. The CDR3 covers 13 residues. Trimming pared 3 bases from V and 5 bases from J, leaving 11 bases between. The CDR3 is CASSDEPYETQYF. Here the CDR3 DNA reads TGTGCCAGCAGCGATGAACCCTACGAGACCCAGTACTTC. Looking up the rest from reference TRBV9 and TRBJ2-5 gives the full variable domain: DSGVTQTPKHLITATGQRVTLRCSPRSGDLSVYWYQQSLDQGLQFLIQYYNGEERAKGNILERFSAQQFPDLHSELNLSSLELGDSALYFCASSDEPYETQYFGPGTRLLVL.

This chain links TRBV11-2 with TRBJ2-1; 7 bases are shared with TRBD2. Germline V gene sequence: CDR1 SGHAT, CDR2 FQNNGV. The CDR3 is 15 amino acids. Trimming at V came to 5 bases and at J to 1 base, leaving 5 bases not matched to a gene. In nucleotides, the CDR3 is TGTGCCAGCAGCCCAGGACTAGTGTCCTACAATGAGCAGTTCTTC. This encodes CASSPGLVSYNEQFF.

The V and J genes are TRBV2 and TRBJ2-7; 7 bases are shared with TRBD2. The CDR3 runs 15 residues. V gave up 1 base and J gave up 4 bases; unmatched junction bases: 7. Germline lookup yields CDR1 SNHLY and CDR2 FYNNEI. The CDR3 DNA sequence: TGTGCCAGCAGTGAAGTCCCGGGGGGAATATACGAGCAGTACTTC. Amino acids: CASSEVPGGIYEQYF.

The genes are TRBV27 and TRBJ2-7, with D maybe TRBD1 (5 bases). This CDR3 has 13 amino acids. V was shortened by 7 bases and J by 0 bases, with 10 bases between the two germline ends. Per the germline V gene, CDR1 is MNHEY and CDR2 is SMNVEV (reference sequence). In DNA form, the CDR3 reads TGTGCCAGCAAAAGAACAGGCTCCTACGAGCAGTACTTC. Translation gives CASKRTGSYEQYF.

This clone was counted between two and nine times. The chain joins TRBV7-8 to TRBJ1-4; D gene ambiguous. CDR3 length equals 15 residues. From germline, CDR1 is SGHVS and CDR2 FQNEAQ. V gave up 1 base and J gave up 6 bases, with 12 bases separating them. The CDR3 reads CASSLDGRRDEKLFF. The CDR3 DNA reads TGTGCCAGCAGCTTAGATGGCAGGCGAGATGAAAAACTGTTTTTT.

V gene TRBV3-1 (or the pseudogene TRBV3-2) combines with J gene TRBJ1-3; TRBD1 matches at 8 bases. Germline CDR1 reads LGHDT; CDR2 reads YNNKEL (reference sequence). The CDR3 is 15 residues long. Trimming at V came to 4 bases and at J to 3 bases, leaving 5 bases not matched to a gene. CDR3 sequence (DNA): TGTGCCAGCAGCCGCAGGGGGCTCGATGGAAACACCATATATTTT. Its translation is CASSRRGLDGNTIYF.

The chain is built from TRBV18 and TRBJ1-1, with TRBD1 identical over 9 bases. CDR1 and CDR2 from the germline V gene are KGHSH and LQKENI. This CDR3 contains 14 residues. With 5 bases clipped from V and 2 bases from J, the junction kept 3 bases outside the gene matches. CDR3: CASSRGQGNTEAFF. The CDR3 DNA reads as TGTGCCAGCTCAAGGGGACAGGGTAACACTGAAGCTTTCTTT.

The chain combines TRBV7-9 with TRBJ2-3; the D is unclear. This CDR3 region has 14 residues. Germline V gives CDR1 SEHNR, CDR2 FQNEAQ (reference sequence). Trimming left V 0 bases short and J 0 bases short, with 4 bases between. This CDR3 is CASSLAISTDTQYF. In DNA form, the CDR3 reads TGTGCCAGCAGCTTAGCGATTAGCACAGATACGCAGTATTTT.

This clone turned up a few times. The genes are TRBV5-6 and TRBJ1-1; D may be TRBD1 (5 bases). The germline V gene has CDR1 SGHDT and CDR2 YYEEEE. This CDR3 is built from 14 residues. V lost 0 bases to trimming and J lost 3 bases, with 9 bases between them. The CDR3 DNA follows: TGTGCCAGCAGCTTGGGTCAGGGCTACACTGAAGCTTTCTTT. Translated, it gives CASSLGQGYTEAFF.

V gene TRBV2 combines with J gene TRBJ1-2; 11 positions agree with TRBD1. The CDR3 loop spans 14 amino acids. Germline CDR1 reads SNHLY; CDR2 reads FYNNEI. Trimming took 7 bases from V and 8 from J; bases not matched to a gene: 9. The CDR3 protein is CASNPGQGAEGYTF. The DNA of the CDR3 is TGTGCCAGCAACCCCGGACAGGGGGCAGAGGGCTACACCTTC. Full variable domain (outside the CDR3, taken from reference TRBV2 and TRBJ1-2): EPEVTQTPSHQVTQMGQEVILRCVPISNHLYFYWYRQILGQKVEFLVSFYNNEISEKSEIFDDQFSVERPDGSNFTLKIRSTKLEDSAMYFCASNPGQGAEGYTFGSGTRLTVV.

The chain recombines TRBV4-1 with TRBJ2-2; possible D gene TRBD2, 7 bases. The CDR3 covers 17 residues. V lost 5 bases and J lost 3, with 19 bases in between. Per germline, CDR1 MGHRA and CDR2 YSYEKL. The CDR3 spells CASSNVGGGLHTGELFF. CDR3 DNA: TGCGCCAGCAGCAATGTGGGCGGGGGCCTCCACACCGGGGAGCTGTTTTTT.

This chain uses TRBV5-1 with TRBJ1-3, with 9 bases aligning to TRBD1. Trimming took 4 bases from V and 4 from J; bases not matched to a gene: 9. The CDR3 runs to 16 residues. The germline gives CDR1 SGHRS, CDR2 YFSETQ. CDR3 sequence: CASSPRTGEAGNTIYF. CDR3 nucleotide sequence: TGCGCCAGCAGCCCGAGGACAGGGGAGGCGGGAAACACCATATATTTT.

The rearrangement uses TRBV5-1 and TRBJ1-2, with 7 nucleotides matching TRBD1. The CDR3 runs 16 residues. Germline V CDR1 and CDR2: SGHRS, YFSETQ. The V segment lost 0 bases and the J segment 4 bases; nucleotides outside the gene matches: 9. The CDR3 coding sequence is TGCGCCAGCAGCTTGGGATTAGGGGGCTTCGCCTATGGCTACACCTTC. This translates into CASSLGLGGFAYGYTF.

This CDR3 reads CASSYSGSGDAYEQYF. CDR3 coding DNA: TGTGCCAGCAGTTACTCAGGCAGCGGGGATGCCTACGAGCAGTACTTC. The rearrangement joins TRBV6-5 to TRBJ2-7; 7 bases agree with TRBD2. Trimming took 0 bases from V and 2 from J; bases not matched to a gene: 7. The CDR3 consists of 16 residues. Germline CDR1 is MNHEY and CDR2 is SVGAGI.

V usage is TRBV12-3 or TRBV12-4 and J usage is TRBJ1-3; D unclear. The CDR3 length is 13 residues. V shed 8 bases and J shed 0 bases, with 8 bases lying between them. The CDR3 nucleotides are TGTGCCAGCCTCCGGACCTCTGGAAACACCATATATTTT. Its protein is CASLRTSGNTIYF.

The chain combines TRBV9 with TRBJ1-1; D possibly corresponds to TRBD1 (5 bases). The CDR3 totals 18 residues. Germline V gene sequence: CDR1 SGDLS, CDR2 YYNGEE. V was cut by 3 bases and J by 1 base, with 22 bases left in between. CDR3 sequence (DNA): TGTGCCAGCAGCGAAATAAGCCCCGGGGCAGGGACGAACACTGAAGCTTTCTTT. This sequence encodes CASSEISPGAGTNTEAFF.

This clone was observed once. V usage is TRBV5-1 and J usage is TRBJ1-1; weak D call: TRBD1 (5 bases). Trimming took off 9 bases at V and 4 bases at J, with 22 bases between the two ends. CDR3 size: 15 residues. Germline CDR1 and CDR2: SGHRS and YFSETQ. DNA of the CDR3: TGCGCCATTTTTCCGACCTTACAGGCTCGCACTGAAGCTTTCTTT. This translates into CAIFPTLQARTEAFF.

V is TRBV21-1 and J is TRBJ1-2; TRBD1, the D gene given by the table, was not confirmed from the DNA. TRBV21-1 is a pseudogene locus. The CDR3 is made up of 18 amino acids. CDR3 protein: CASTPDRDRDFLNYGYTF. The DNA of the CDR3 is TGTGCCAGCACCCCCGACCGGGACAGAGATTTCCTTAACTATGGCTACACCTTC.

This chain links TRBV7-9 with TRBJ1-1; a weak D match, TRBD1 (5 bases). The CDR3 extends over 14 amino acids. Per the germline V gene, CDR1 is SEHNR and CDR2 is FQNEAQ (reference sequence). V lost 0 bases to trimming and J lost 10 bases, with 15 bases between them. The CDR3 is CASSLAVGVSRAFF. The CDR3 nucleotides read TGTGCCAGCAGCTTAGCGGTAGGGGTGTCTCGAGCTTTCTTT.

V usage is TRBV27 and J usage is TRBJ1-2, with a tentative D call TRBD1 (5 bases). The V gene lost 5 bases and the J gene lost 4 bases, with 14 bases spanning the gap. The germline V gene encodes CDR1 MNHEY and CDR2 SMNVEV (reference sequence). The CDR3 sequence is 14 residues long. CDR3 sequence reads: CASSASGTVYGYTF. CDR3 in DNA: TGTGCCAGCAGTGCCTCCGGGACGGTCTATGGCTACACCTTC.

The gene calls are TRBV19 and TRBJ1-4; 7 nucleotides align to TRBD1. CDR3 length: 14 amino acids. CDR1 is LNHDA and CDR2 is SQIVND in the germline V gene (reference sequence). The trim removed 5 bases at V and 7 bases at J, leaving 7 bases unmatched. The CDR3 nucleotides are TGTGCCAGTAGTCCTGGACAGGAGGCTGAAAAACTGTTTTTT. As protein: CASSPGQEAEKLFF.